This T cell receptor beta chain was documented in a study of PD-1 blockade in mismatch repair-deficient tumors. Study information: Patients had about eleven mismatch repair-deficient cancer types and were previously treated and progressing. Regarding the study as a whole: Tumor-resident clones, often absent from pretreatment blood, expanded after pembrolizumab and then contracted.

The germline gives CDR1 PRHDT, CDR2 FYEKMQ (reference sequence). Trimming pared 1 base from V and 8 bases from J, leaving 8 bases between. This CDR3 has 13 amino acids. Within the sample, this clone is hyperexpanded. What it recognizes is unknown. Sequencing was performed with immunoSEQ multiplex PCR; in TCRdb, only in-frame clones are kept and a portion is missing. The repertoire holds about 15,000 clones, with roughly 80% as singletons. Every patient had mismatch repair deficiency by PCR or immunohistochemistry. A few pembrolizumab responders had their TCRs sequenced. The rearrangement joins TRBV13 to TRBJ1-4; no definite D call. The source is an adult with mismatch repair-deficient cancer. The sequenced sample was PBMCs, obtained before pembrolizumab treatment. The DNA for the CDR3 is TGTGCCAGCAGCTTAGTGCCAGACGAAAAACTGTTTTTT. This encodes CASSLVPDEKLFF.